What follows are 12 T cell receptor beta chains derived from one specimen sequenced in a study of blood T cell repertoires in COVID-19. Some clones are missing from TCRdb's copy, which holds only in-frame ones; the method was immunoSEQ multiplex PCR. This table holds 95,000 to 150,000 clones, about four fifths found once. The sequencing input was peripheral blood. Receptors were obtained from a man aged 25-45 years with COVID-19, enrolled during active disease.

V and J are TRBV30 and TRBJ2-3; 10 bases agree with TRBD1. The CDR3 extends over 15 amino acids. Germline V CDR1 and CDR2: GTSNPN, SVGIG (reference sequence). The trim removed 4 bases at V and 4 bases at J, leaving 8 bases unmatched. The CDR3 is CAWNSGTGDADTQYF. CDR3 sequence (DNA): TGTGCCTGGAACTCCGGGACAGGGGATGCAGATACGCAGTATTTT.

The chain carries TRBV4-1 and TRBJ2-3; possible D gene TRBD1, 6 bases. With 6 bases removed from V and 4 bases from J, the gap between germline ends came to 14 bases. The CDR3 consists of 14 residues. Germline V gives CDR1 MGHRA, CDR2 YSYEKL. The CDR3 loop is CASRGGQSSDTQYF. The CDR3 DNA follows: TGCGCCAGCAGGGGTGGACAGTCTTCAGATACGCAGTATTTT.

The genes are TRBV5-1 and TRBJ2-1, with 9 bases matching TRBD1. The CDR3 runs 15 residues. Germline V lookup: CDR1 SGHRS, CDR2 YFSETQ. V lost 2 bases, J lost 3 bases, and 3 bases stayed unmatched. The CDR3 loop reads CASSLQGAGYNEQFF. Here the CDR3 DNA reads TGCGCCAGCAGCTTACAGGGGGCCGGCTACAATGAGCAGTTCTTC. Filled out from reference TRBV5-1 and TRBJ2-1, the complete variable domain reads KAGVTQTPRYLIKTRGQQVTLSCSPISGHRSVSWYQQTPGQGLQFLFEYFSETQRNKGNFPGRFSGRQFSNSRSEMNVSTLELGDSALYLCASSLQGAGYNEQFFGPGTRLTVL.

The rearrangement joins TRBV11-2 to TRBJ2-7; 8 bases are a match to TRBD2. J was trimmed by 2 bases and V by 2 bases; bases with no gene match: 5. CDR1 is SGHAT and CDR2 is FQNNGV in the germline V gene. This CDR3 comprises 15 residues. The CDR3 coding sequence is TGTGCCAGCAGCTTATTGAGCGGGAGTACCTACGAGCAGTACTTC. Protein: CASSLLSGSTYEQYF.

This clone was observed a few times. This chain uses TRBV27 with TRBJ1-1; a weak D match, TRBD1 (5 bases). The CDR3 covers 16 residues. V lost 3 bases to trimming and J lost 2 bases, with 16 bases between them. Per germline, CDR1 MNHEY and CDR2 SMNVEV (reference sequence). This CDR3 is CASSFRQQFLNTEAFF. The CDR3 DNA is TGTGCCAGCAGTTTCCGACAGCAATTTCTTAACACTGAAGCTTTCTTT.

The chain has TRBV15 and TRBJ2-5, with TRBD1 as a possible D gene (6 bases). The germline CDR1 and CDR2 sequences are LNHNV and YYDKDF (reference sequence). The CDR3 has 16 amino acids. V gave up 0 bases and J gave up 5 bases, with 16 bases separating them. CDR3 region: CATSRDIQGGTETQYF. The DNA of the CDR3 is TGTGCCACCAGCAGAGATATACAGGGTGGGACCGAGACCCAGTACTTC.

The chain uses TRBV9 and TRBJ2-1; TRBD2 agrees at 12 bases. The V gene's germline CDR1 is SGDLS and CDR2 YYNGEE. This CDR3 is built from 19 residues. The trim removed 1 base at V and 6 bases at J, leaving 14 bases unmatched. The CDR3 DNA sequence: TGTGCCAGCAGCGTACACCCCCCCGGGGCTAGCGGGAGGGCCAATGAGCAGTTCTTC. This sequence encodes CASSVHPPGASGRANEQFF.

The V call is TRBV10-1, the J call TRBJ2-7; TRBD1 might be the D (6 bases). The V and J ends lost 10 bases and 2 bases respectively, with 15 bases between them. Looked up from germline, CDR1 is WNHNN and CDR2 is SYGVQD (reference sequence). The CDR3 is 13 residues long. The CDR3 sequence: CATQPGQAYEQYF. The CDR3 DNA sequence: TGCGCCACCCAACCGGGACAAGCCTACGAGCAGTACTTC.

This rearrangement joins TRBV29-1 to TRBJ2-3; D is perhaps TRBD1 (6 bases). The CDR3 runs to 16 residues. Germline lookup yields CDR1 SQVTM and CDR2 ANQGSEA. Trimming removed 3 bases from V and 2 bases from J, with 18 bases in between. The CDR3 is CSVDQRTGYPTDTQYF. In DNA, the CDR3 is TGCAGCGTTGACCAACGTACAGGGTATCCCACAGATACGCAGTATTTT.

The chain joins TRBV12-2 to TRBJ1-2; the tabulated D call, TRBD1, remains unverified against the DNA. TRBV12-2 is annotated as a pseudogene. The CDR3 has 14 amino acids. CDR3 in amino acids: CASRLMALNYGYTF. The CDR3 DNA sequence: TGTGCAAGTCGCCTGATGGCCCTTAACTATGGCTACACCTTC.

This rearrangement joins TRBV19 to TRBJ2-5, with TRBD2 as a possible D gene (6 bases). The CDR3 loop spans 13 amino acids. Trimming pared 3 bases from V and 7 bases from J, leaving 12 bases between. Germline CDR1 LNHDA, CDR2 SQIVND (reference sequence). The CDR3 region is CASSMGTLMTQYF. In DNA form, the CDR3 reads TGTGCCAGTAGTATGGGGACTTTGATGACCCAGTACTTC.

J is TRBJ1-1 and V is TRBV12-3 or TRBV12-4, with a weak D call TRBD1 (6 bases). V was trimmed by 0 bases and J by 6 bases, leaving 8 bases between them. The CDR3 covers 13 residues. The CDR3 reads CASSLAHRAEAFF. The CDR3, as DNA: TGTGCCAGCAGTTTAGCGCACAGGGCTGAAGCTTTCTTT.